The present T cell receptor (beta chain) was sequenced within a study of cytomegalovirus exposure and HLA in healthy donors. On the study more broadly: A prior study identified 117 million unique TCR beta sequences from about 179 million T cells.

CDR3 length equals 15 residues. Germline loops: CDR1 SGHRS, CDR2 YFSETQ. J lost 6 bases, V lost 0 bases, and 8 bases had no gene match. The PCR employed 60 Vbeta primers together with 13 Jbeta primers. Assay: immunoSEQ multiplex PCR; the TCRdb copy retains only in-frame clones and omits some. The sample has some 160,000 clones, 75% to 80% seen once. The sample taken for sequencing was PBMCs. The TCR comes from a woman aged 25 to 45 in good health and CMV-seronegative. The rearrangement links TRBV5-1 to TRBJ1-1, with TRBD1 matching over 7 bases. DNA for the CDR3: TGCGCCAGCAGCTTGGCTGACAGGGCGGCTTCTGAAGCTTTCTTT. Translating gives CASSLADRAASEAFF.